The rows below give T cell receptor beta chains drawn from one sample of a study of metastatic and nonmetastatic thyroid tumors. MiXCR reprocessed the PCR reads for TCRdb. Among several thousand clones listed, 2.5% to 3.5% were seen once. Sequencing used tumor tissue. The receptor source for this set is a female donor with papillary thyroid cancer or a benign thyroid nodule (not recorded which). Some clones in this sample may be carry-over from other donors' samples. Each CDR3 is given with its conserved first and last residue. A D gene is named only where the DNA matches it firmly. Rows give clone size only sometimes, using once, few, many, or a class for an expanded clone.

D | J | V | size | length | DNA | CDR3
TRBD2 | TRBJ2-3 | TRBV28 | medium-sized | 19 | TGTGCCAGCAGCTCCCTAGGGGGACTAGCGGGCCATAGCACAGATACGCAGTATTTT | CASSSLGGLAGHSTDTQYF
TRBD2 | TRBJ2-3 | TRBV6-2/TRBV6-3 | medium-sized | 15 | TGTGCCAGCAGCCTACTAGCGGGTGGGGCAGATACGCAGTATTTT | CASSLLAGGADTQYF
- | TRBJ1-2 | TRBV28 | few | 14 | TGTGCCAGCAGCGGACTTCCCCATAGCTATGGCTATACCTTC | CASSGLPHSYGYTF
- | TRBJ2-3 | TRBV5-1 | medium-sized | 17 | TGCGCCAGCAGCTTGGATTCGGGGATCCTTGGGGTTGGCGAGCAGTATTTT | CASSLDSGILGVGEQYF
- | TRBJ1-2 | TRBV29-1 | few | 11 | TGCAGCGCTGGACAGTCTATTGGCTATACCTTC | CSAGQSIGYTF
- | TRBJ2-2 | TRBV5-4 | many | 15 | TGTGCCAGCAGCTTCGGGGAAAAGGGCACCGGGGAGCTGTTTTTT | CASSFGEKGTGELFF
TRBD1 | TRBJ2-2 | TRBV10-1 | medium-sized | 16 | TGCGCCAGCAGTGAGCATGGGACAGGGGACACCGGGGAGCTGTTTTTT | CASSEHGTGDTGELFF
- | TRBJ1-1 | TRBV20-1 | - | 14 | TGCAGTGCTAGGGATCAGTCTTCTAACGCTGAGGCTTTCTTT | CSARDQSSNAEAFF
TRBD1 | TRBJ1-1 | TRBV27 | - | 18 | TGTGCCAGCAGTTCGAGCATCCTTCGACAGGGGATGAGCACTGAAGCTTTCTTT | CASSSSILRQGMSTEAFF
TRBD1 | TRBJ1-6 | TRBV20-1 | medium-sized | 15 | TGCAGTGCTACTCCGGGACAGGGGGACGTTTCACCCCTCCACTTT | CSATPGQGDVSPLHF
TRBD1 | TRBJ1-5 | TRBV27 | medium-sized | 15 | TGTGCCAGCAGCAACGACAGGGCTAGCAATCAGCCCCAGCATTTT | CASSNDRASNQPQHF
TRBD1 | TRBJ1-2 | TRBV19 | medium-sized | 16 | TGTGCCAGTAGCCTCTTGGGACAGGGGGCTAACTATGGCTACACCTTC | CASSLLGQGANYGYTF
- | TRBJ1-2 | TRBV18 | many | 15 | TGTGCCAGCTCACCGGCCCGGGAGGGGGGCCAGGGCTACACCTTC | CASSPAREGGQGYTF
TRBD1 | TRBJ2-7 | TRBV19 | medium-sized | 13 | TGTGCCACCACAGACAGGGGGAGCTACGAGCAGTACTTC | CATTDRGSYEQYF
- | TRBJ2-5 | TRBV4-1 | medium-sized | 14 | TGCGCCAGCAGCCAAGGGACTAACCAAGAGACCCAGTACTTC | CASSQGTNQETQYF
- | TRBJ1-4 | TRBV18 | many | 15 | TGTGCCAGCTCACCTACAGGGTGGTCTAATGAAAAACTGTTTTTT | CASSPTGWSNEKLFF
TRBD1 | TRBJ1-2 | TRBV18 | many | 16 | TGTGCCAGCTCACCAGGAATAGGACAGGGGGTCTATGGCTACACCTTC | CASSPGIGQGVYGYTF
- | TRBJ1-2 | TRBV29-1 | many | 12 | TGCAGCGTTGAGTCCTGGAGGTATGGCTACACCTTC | CSVESWRYGYTF
- | TRBJ1-1 | TRBV12-3/TRBV12-4 | medium-sized | 12 | TGTGCCAGCAGTTTAGGGGGGCGGGAAGCTTTCTTT | CASSLGGREAFF
- | TRBJ1-1 | TRBV6-1 | medium-sized | 14 | TGTGCCAGCAGTGAATACTCAGCGTTAGGTGAAGCTTTCTTT | CASSEYSALGEAFF
TRBD1 | TRBJ2-5 | TRBV6-1 | medium-sized | 13 | TGTGCCAGCAGTATGACAGGGTGGGAGACCCAGTACTTC | CASSMTGWETQYF
- | TRBJ2-1 | TRBV2 | many | 15 | TGTGCCAGCGCAAGAGGAACTTCCGAGTACAATGAGCAGTTCTTC | CASARGTSEYNEQFF
TRBD1 | TRBJ1-1 | TRBV20-1 | medium-sized | 15 | TGCAGTGCTAGTGGGACAGGAGACTTGAACACTGAAGCTTTCTTT | CSASGTGDLNTEAFF
TRBD2 | TRBJ2-3 | TRBV6-4 | medium-sized | 17 | TGTGCCAGCAGTGACTCACCCGGGGCGGGAGGCACAGATACGCAGTATTTT | CASSDSPGAGGTDTQYF
TRBD1 | TRBJ2-7 | TRBV29-1 | many | 14 | TGCAGCGTACTCTCCGGGACAGGGCTGTACGAGCAGTACTTC | CSVLSGTGLYEQYF
- | TRBJ1-1 | TRBV6-1 | many | 13 | TGTGCCAGCAGTGAAAGGGAGGGTAGGGGAGCTTTCTTT | CASSEREGRGAFF
- | TRBJ1-2 | TRBV29-1 | many | 12 | TGCAGCGTTGAGAAATTAAACTATGGCTACACCTTC | CSVEKLNYGYTF
- | TRBJ2-1 | TRBV2 | many | 13 | TGTGCCAGCAGTGGACCCGCCGACAATGAGCAGTTCTTC | CASSGPADNEQFF
- | TRBJ1-6 | TRBV6-1 | medium-sized | 14 | TGTGCCAGCGCCATTGGCGTCTCGGGCTCACCCCTCCACTTT | CASAIGVSGSPLHF
- | TRBJ2-7 | TRBV4-1 | medium-sized | 16 | TGCGCCAGCAGCCAAGATCCCGGGGGAAGCTCCTACGAGCAGTACTTC | CASSQDPGGSSYEQYF
- | TRBJ1-5 | TRBV6-5 | medium-sized | 18 | TGTGCCAGCAGTTCGGCCCATCTTGGGGGCAATAGCAATCAGCCCCAGCATTTT | CASSSAHLGGNSNQPQHF
- | TRBJ2-3 | TRBV9 | many | 16 | TGTGCCAGCAGCGGCCCACTAGTTGATAGCACAGATACGCAGTATTTT | CASSGPLVDSTDTQYF
TRBD1 | TRBJ2-2 | TRBV6-1 | medium-sized | 14 | TGTGCCAGCAGGCTAGGGGGCGGCCCCGGGGAGCTGTTTTTT | CASRLGGGPGELFF
TRBD2 | TRBJ2-1 | TRBV7-3 | medium-sized | 13 | TGTGCCAGCAGCCAAGGACTAGCCAATGAGCAGTTCTTC | CASSQGLANEQFF
TRBD1 | TRBJ1-1 | TRBV2 | many | 15 | TGTGCCAGCTGGGAGACAGGGGTAACGAACACTGAAGCTTTCTTT | CASWETGVTNTEAFF
- | TRBJ2-1 | TRBV5-1 | many | 13 | TGCGCCAGCCGCCCCGGGACCTACAATGAGCAGTTCTTC | CASRPGTYNEQFF
TRBD1 | TRBJ2-6 | TRBV19 | medium-sized | 16 | TGTGCCAGTAGTCCGGGACAGGGAGTTGGGGCCAACGTCCTGACTTTC | CASSPGQGVGANVLTF
TRBD2 | TRBJ2-2 | TRBV6-1 | large | 15 | TGTGCCAGCTTGCTCAGCGGGATTATCCCCGGGGAGCTGTTTTTT | CASLLSGIIPGELFF